Detailed here is one T cell receptor (beta chain). Its specificity is not known. This sample is part of a study of post-analysis software for immune sequencing data. Study in general: Progressive-relapsing, secondary progressive and relapsing-remitting multiple sclerosis were among the disease courses included. Study-wide results and limits: The authors found that F measure strongly co-clustered same-batch samples. Those with multiple sclerosis, the patient group, showed significantly lower normalized Chao1 diversity than controls.

Libraries were made from TCR beta cDNA, and they carried unique molecular identifiers. From approximately 0.95 to 9.8 million T cells, roughly 540,000 cDNA molecules were obtained. One entry per CDR3 protein, called by TCRdb with MiXCR from the PCR reads. The repertoire holds 150,000 to 200,000 distinct CDR3 sequences, with around 30% as singletons. The specimen was blood. This TCR came from a girl between 5 and 17 years old with multiple sclerosis.

The CDR3 DNA reads as TGTGCCAGCAGCGAACCGCTTGGCAATGAGCAGTTCTTC. Its translation: CASSEPLGNEQFF. V and J are TRBV12-3 or TRBV12-4 and TRBJ2-1; D unresolved. CDR3 size: 13 residues. V shed 6 bases and J shed 6 bases, with 12 bases lying between them.